Presented here are 3 T cell receptor beta chains from one specimen sequenced in a study of shared clonotypes between healthy human individuals. Some clones are missing from TCRdb's copy, which holds only in-frame ones; the method was immunoSEQ multiplex PCR. The table lists about 190,000 clones, 65% to 70% of them singletons, with less than 11% in the top ten. Sample: memory CD4+ T cells sorted from blood. Noted subset: CD45RA-negative fraction. Receptors originate from a man aged 25-40 years in good health.

The CDR3 DNA sequence: TGTGCCACCAGCAGAGGGGCAGAACCAAACATTCAGTACTTC. Its translation is CATSRGAEPNIQYF. The chain links TRBV15 to TRBJ2-4; no firm D call. The CDR3 sequence is 14 residues long. V lost 1 base, J lost 6 bases, and 10 bases lay in between. The V gene's germline CDR1 is LNHNV and CDR2 YYDKDF (reference sequence).

The CDR3 nucleotides read TGTGCCAGCAGCTTACCCAGAACTAGCGGGATCAGCTCCTACGAGCAGTACTTC. This gives the protein CASSLPRTSGISSYEQYF. The chain couples TRBV7-9 to TRBJ2-7; TRBD2 matches at 10 bases. This CDR3 is 18 amino acids long. Trimming removed 2 bases from V and 0 bases from J; junction bases left unmatched: 10. Germline V gene data show CDR1 as SEHNR and CDR2 as FQNEAQ (reference sequence).

V usage is TRBV29-1 and J usage is TRBJ2-3; D is tentatively TRBD1 or TRBD2 (5 bases each). The CDR3 extends over 15 amino acids. Germline V CDR1 and CDR2: SQVTM, ANQGSEA. Trimming cost V 8 bases and J 3 bases, with 21 bases left between them. The chain's CDR3 is CSSREGPSLTDTQYF. The CDR3 region has the DNA TGCAGCTCTAGAGAGGGGCCCTCACTTACAGATACGCAGTATTTT.